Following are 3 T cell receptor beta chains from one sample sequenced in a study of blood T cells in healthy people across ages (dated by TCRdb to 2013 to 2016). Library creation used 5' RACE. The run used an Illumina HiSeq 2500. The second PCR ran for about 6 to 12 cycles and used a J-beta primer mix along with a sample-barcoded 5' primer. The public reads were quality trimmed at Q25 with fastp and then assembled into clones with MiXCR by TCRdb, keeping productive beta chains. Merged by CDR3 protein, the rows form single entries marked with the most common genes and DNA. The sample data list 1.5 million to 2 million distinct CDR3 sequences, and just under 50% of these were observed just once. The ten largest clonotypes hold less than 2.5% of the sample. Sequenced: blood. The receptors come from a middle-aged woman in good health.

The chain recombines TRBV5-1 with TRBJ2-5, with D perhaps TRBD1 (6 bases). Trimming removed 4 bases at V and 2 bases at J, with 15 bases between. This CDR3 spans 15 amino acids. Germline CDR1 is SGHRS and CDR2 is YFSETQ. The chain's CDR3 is CASSRQDGGQETQYF. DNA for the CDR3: TGCGCCAGCAGCCGACAGGACGGAGGACAAGAGACCCAGTACTTC. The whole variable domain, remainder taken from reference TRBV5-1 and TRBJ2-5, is KAGVTQTPRYLIKTRGQQVTLSCSPISGHRSVSWYQQTPGQGLQFLFEYFSETQRNKGNFPGRFSGRQFSNSRSEMNVSTLELGDSALYLCASSRQDGGQETQYFGPGTRLLVL.

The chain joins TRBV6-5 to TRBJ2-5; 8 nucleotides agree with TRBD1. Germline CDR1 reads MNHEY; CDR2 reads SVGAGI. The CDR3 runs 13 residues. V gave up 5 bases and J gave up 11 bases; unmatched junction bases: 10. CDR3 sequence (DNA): TGTGCCAGCAGTGCCTCGACAGGGGCTGAGCAGTACTTC. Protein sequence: CASSASTGAEQYF.

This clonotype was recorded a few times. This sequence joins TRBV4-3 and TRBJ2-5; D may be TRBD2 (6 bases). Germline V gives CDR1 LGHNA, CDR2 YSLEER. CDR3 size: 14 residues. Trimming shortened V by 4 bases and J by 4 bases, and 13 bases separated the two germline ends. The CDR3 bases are TGCGCCAGCAGCCTCTCGGGAGCGCCAGAGACCCAGTACTTC. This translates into CASSLSGAPETQYF.